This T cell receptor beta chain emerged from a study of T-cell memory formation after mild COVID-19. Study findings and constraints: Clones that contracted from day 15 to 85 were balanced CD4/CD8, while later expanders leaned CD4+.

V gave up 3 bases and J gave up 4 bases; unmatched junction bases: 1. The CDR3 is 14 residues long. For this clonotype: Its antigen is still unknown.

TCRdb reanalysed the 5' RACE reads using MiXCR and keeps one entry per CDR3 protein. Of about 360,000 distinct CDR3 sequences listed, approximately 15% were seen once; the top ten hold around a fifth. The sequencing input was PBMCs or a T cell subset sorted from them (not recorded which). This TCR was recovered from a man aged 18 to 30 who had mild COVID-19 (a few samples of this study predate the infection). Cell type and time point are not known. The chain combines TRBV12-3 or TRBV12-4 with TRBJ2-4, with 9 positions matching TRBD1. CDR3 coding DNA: TGTGCCAGCAGTTTTGGGACAGGGAAAAACATTCAGTACTTC. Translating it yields CASSFGTGKNIQYF.